The 6 T cell receptor beta chains listed next were all sequenced from one sample in a study of blood T cell repertoires in COVID-19. Profiled with immunoSEQ multiplex PCR; TCRdb holds only in-frame clones, not every one. The repertoire holds more than 150,000 clones, with 70% to 90% as singletons. The sample comprised peripheral blood. All receptors come from a man aged 18 to 35 with acute or convalescent COVID-19.

V gene TRBV6-5 combines with J gene TRBJ1-5; 9 bases map to TRBD1. V gave up 6 bases and J gave up 6 bases; unmatched junction bases: 9. CDR3 length equals 15 residues. Germline lookup yields CDR1 MNHEY and CDR2 SVGAGI. The DNA for the CDR3 is TGTGCCAGCAGCTTAACCGGGACAGGGAGTCAGCCCCAGCATTTT. Its translation is CASSLTGTGSQPQHF.

This clone was detected a few times. The rearrangement uses TRBV19 and TRBJ1-5; 9 nucleotides line up with TRBD1. The CDR3 totals 15 residues. The germline CDR1 and CDR2 sequences are LNHDA and SQIVND (reference sequence). After removal of 5 bases from V and 7 bases from J, the junction contained 9 bases not matched to a gene. The CDR3 nucleotides are TGTGCCAGTAGTGATACAGGGGGCGCTGGACAGCCCCAGCATTTT. Encoded protein: CASSDTGGAGQPQHF.

The rearrangement joins TRBV19 to TRBJ1-4, with 7 positions matching TRBD1. Trimming at V came to 2 bases and at J to 0 bases, leaving 9 bases not matched to a gene. The CDR3 has 18 residues. Germline V gene sequence: CDR1 LNHDA, CDR2 SQIVND (reference sequence). The CDR3 sequence: CASSIRDRGPTTNEKLFF. The CDR3 DNA is TGTGCCAGTAGTATAAGGGACAGAGGCCCCACAACTAATGAAAAACTGTTTTTT.

V is TRBV6-4 and J is TRBJ2-3, with 10 bases matching TRBD2. The CDR3 sequence is 15 residues long. Unmatched junction bases numbered 2, after V lost 3 bases and J lost 2 bases. From germline, CDR1 is MRHNA and CDR2 SNTAGT. The CDR3, as DNA: TGTGCCAGCAGTGAAACTAGCGGGGTCACAGATACGCAGTATTTT. This gives the protein CASSETSGVTDTQYF.

The chain recombines TRBV6-2 or TRBV6-3 with TRBJ2-5; TRBD2 is a possible D gene (5 bases). The V gene's germline CDR1 is MNHEY and CDR2 SVGEGT. This CDR3 has 16 residues. V was cut by 5 bases and J by 1 base, with 17 bases left in between. CDR3: CASSRDPAGLQETQYF. Here the CDR3 DNA reads TGTGCCAGCAGTCGCGACCCTGCGGGTCTCCAAGAGACCCAGTACTTC.

The chain links TRBV18 to TRBJ2-1; 16 nucleotides align to TRBD2. The germline CDR1 and CDR2 sequences are KGHSH and LQKENI. V shed 3 bases and J 2 bases; nucleotides not matched to a gene: 4. The CDR3 length is 18 residues. CDR3: CASSPGTSGGATYNEQFF. CDR3 DNA sequence: TGTGCCAGCTCACCCGGGACTAGCGGGGGGGCCACCTACAATGAGCAGTTCTTC.